The source of this T cell receptor (beta chain) is a study of regulatory T cells in long-lasting Graves disease. The CDR3 spans 13 residues. The V and J ends lost 2 bases and 7 bases respectively, with 12 bases between them. Time point in this sample: newly diagnosed GD, antithyroid drugs for less than 3 months. PBMCs provided the RNA from which the TCR library was made. This clonotype was counted many times. Building the TCR beta libraries relied on iRepertoire HTBI primers, and CDR3 regions underwent Arm-PCR. TCRdb fed the multiplex PCR reads into MiXCR, producing one record per CDR3 protein. The data contain hundreds of thousands of distinct CDR3 sequences, 15% of them singletons. These data were likewise used in another study, on T cells in Graves' hyperthyroidism and ophthalmopathy.

This receptor was identified in a woman aged 40-49 years with Graves disease. The V call is TRBV12-3 or TRBV12-4, the J call TRBJ2-7; D is undetermined. Sample: peripheral blood mononuclear cells (PBMCs), taken at new diagnosis, from a patient treated with antithyroid drugs. CDR3 nucleotides: TGTGCCAGCAGTTTATTAGCTAGATTTGAGCAGTACTTC. It translates to CASSLLARFEQYF.